This T cell receptor (beta chain) came from a study of cytotoxic CD8 clonotypes in ibrutinib-treated CLL. Some clones are missing from TCRdb's copy, which holds only in-frame ones; the method was immunoSEQ multiplex PCR. The data contain about 160,000 clones, approximately 80% of them seen just once; the ten biggest clones take up 3.5% to 5.5%. There are 13 residues in the CDR3. Germline V gene lookup returns CDR1 SGHDN and CDR2 FVKESK. V dropped 3 bases and J dropped 9 bases, with 12 bases sitting between them. The sequence was obtained from a human donor with chronic lymphocytic leukemia. The sample consisted of PBMCs, taken after 24 months of ibrutinib treatment. The rearrangement joins TRBV14 to TRBJ1-5; D remains unclear. CDR3 residues: CASSQHRGGPQHF. The CDR3 nucleotides read TGTGCCAGCAGCCAGCACCGCGGCGGGCCCCAGCATTTT.